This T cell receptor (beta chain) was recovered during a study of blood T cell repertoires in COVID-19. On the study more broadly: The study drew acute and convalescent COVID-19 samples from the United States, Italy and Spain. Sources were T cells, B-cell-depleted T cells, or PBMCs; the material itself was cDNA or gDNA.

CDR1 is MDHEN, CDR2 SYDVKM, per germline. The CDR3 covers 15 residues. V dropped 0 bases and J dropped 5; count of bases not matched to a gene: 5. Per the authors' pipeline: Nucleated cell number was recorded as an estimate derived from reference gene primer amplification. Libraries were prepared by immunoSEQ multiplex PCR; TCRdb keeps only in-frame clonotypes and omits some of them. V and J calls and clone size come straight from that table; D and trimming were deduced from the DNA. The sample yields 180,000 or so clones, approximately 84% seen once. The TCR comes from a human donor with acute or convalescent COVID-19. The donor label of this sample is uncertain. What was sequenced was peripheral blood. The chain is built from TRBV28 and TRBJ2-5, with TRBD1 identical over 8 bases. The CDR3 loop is CASSLWTGVGETQYF. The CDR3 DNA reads TGTGCCAGCAGTTTATGGACAGGGGTGGGGGAGACCCAGTACTTC.